The next 27 T cell receptor beta chains were all read from a single sample in a study of spatial heterogeneity in lung cancer. Time point noted: sample taken at primary tumor resection. Sequencing covered unsorted whole RNA taken from tumor, nontumor lung or frozen PBMC. MiXCR, applied by TCRdb to the 5' RACE reads, yields one record per CDR3 protein. The top ten hold around 10% of the sample, which has about 12,000 distinct CDR3 sequences, about 6% seen once. Sequencing was performed on normal lung tissue next to the tumor, taken at surgery. Source of these receptors: a male donor with early-stage non-small cell lung cancer.

This clonotype was recorded at least ten times. The chain links TRBV14 to TRBJ1-2; perhaps TRBD1 as D (5 bases). CDR3 length equals 13 residues. Germline-derived CDR1 and CDR2 are SGHDN and FVKESK. V shed 4 bases and J shed 14 bases, with 20 bases lying between them. The CDR3 DNA reads as TGTGCCAGCAGCCCTGGGGGATCCGTGGGACGGACCTTC. As protein: CASSPGGSVGRTF.

This clonotype was seen only a few times. The CDR3 bases are TGTGCCAGCAGCTTGGTCAGGGGAAGCTATGGCTACACCTTC. As protein: CASSLVRGSYGYTF. The V call is TRBV7-8, the J call TRBJ1-2, with D maybe TRBD1 (6 bases). Trimming stripped 3 bases from V and 4 bases from J, with 12 bases between. Germline V CDR1 and CDR2: SGHVS, FQNEAQ. This CDR3 spans 14 amino acids.

The rearrangement links TRBV6-5 to TRBJ1-1; D call uncertain. The V end lost 0 bases, the J end lost 8 bases, and 13 bases lay between the germline ends. The CDR3 covers 14 residues. Looked up from germline, CDR1 is MNHEY and CDR2 is SVGAGI. The DNA of the CDR3 is TGTGCCAGCAGTTACTCGATGGCACGAGGGGAAGCTTTCTTT. The encoded protein is CASSYSMARGEAFF.

This clonotype was observed at least ten times. The CDR3 loop reads CAWREEIGYNEQFF. The DNA for the CDR3 is TGTGCCTGGAGAGAGGAAATCGGATACAATGAGCAGTTCTTC. The chain has TRBV30 and TRBJ2-1, with D unclear. V was clipped by 3 bases and J by 4 bases, with 13 bases between them. The CDR3 is 14 amino acids. The germline CDR1 and CDR2 sequences are GTSNPN and SVGIG (reference sequence).

This clonotype has at least ten counts. V is TRBV30 and J is TRBJ1-5; D is possibly TRBD1 (5 bases). Trimming removed 2 bases from V and 6 bases from J, with 20 bases in between. This CDR3 has 16 residues. Germline CDR1 and CDR2: GTSNPN and SVGIG (reference sequence). The CDR3 region has the DNA TGTGCCTGGAGTATGCAGGGCCCCTTGACGGCTCAGCCCCAGCATTTT. It specifies CAWSMQGPLTAQPQHF.

This clonotype was detected many times. The chain uses TRBV9 and TRBJ1-1, with D maybe TRBD1 (5 bases). The germline gives CDR1 SGDLS, CDR2 YYNGEE. CDR3 length: 15 amino acids. Trimming took 1 base from V and 3 from J, leaving 13 bases between them. CDR3 sequence (DNA): TGTGCCAGCAGCGTATGGAGGGGCCAGGACACTGAAGCTTTCTTT. Translation gives CASSVWRGQDTEAFF.

This clonotype showed up many times. The chain uses TRBV7-9 and TRBJ2-2; D may be TRBD1 (5 bases). Germline CDR1 reads SEHNR; CDR2 reads FQNEAQ (reference sequence). The CDR3 runs 14 residues. V lost 6 bases and J 0 bases, leaving 8 bases between the germline ends. In nucleotides, the CDR3 is TGTGCCAGCAGAGTGACAGCGAACACCGGGGAGCTGTTTTTT. Residues: CASRVTANTGELFF.

The sample holds many counts of this clonotype. The rearrangement links TRBV5-6 to TRBJ2-2; tentatively, D is TRBD1 (6 bases). The ends were cut back, 2 bases at V and 8 bases at J, with 10 bases in the middle. From germline, CDR1 is SGHDT and CDR2 YYEEEE. This CDR3 has 13 residues. DNA for the CDR3: TGTGCCAGCAGCTTCTACGGGACAGGGGAGCTGTTTTTT. It specifies CASSFYGTGELFF.

This clonotype has ten or more counts. V and J are TRBV14 and TRBJ1-1; D unresolved. The V and J ends lost 0 bases and 5 bases respectively, with 7 bases between them. Germline assignment: CDR1 SGHDN and CDR2 FVKESK. This CDR3 contains 13 residues. CDR3 region: CASSQDRLTEAFF. The CDR3, as DNA: TGTGCCAGCAGCCAAGATCGTTTAACTGAAGCTTTCTTT.

This clonotype was detected ten times or more. The rearrangement links TRBV9 to TRBJ2-3; 8 bases are a match to TRBD1. Germline lookup yields CDR1 SGDLS and CDR2 YYNGEE. The CDR3 has 18 residues. V dropped 4 bases and J dropped 2; count of bases not matched to a gene: 15. CDR3 DNA sequence: TGTGCCAGCAGCCCTGGGAGGAGCAGGGGGCAGCTCACAGATACGCAGTATTTT. Its translation is CASSPGRSRGQLTDTQYF.

The rearrangement uses TRBV7-8 and TRBJ2-7; D not resolved. Germline assignment: CDR1 SGHVS and CDR2 FQNEAQ. V was clipped by 1 base and J by 7 bases, with 17 bases between them. CDR3 size: 15 residues. CDR3 DNA: TGTGCCAGCAGCTTAGAGTCCGCGTCCGGTTATGAGCAGTACTTC. Its protein is CASSLESASGYEQYF.

This clonotype was counted at least ten times. J is TRBJ2-2 and V is TRBV30, with D perhaps being TRBD1 or TRBD2 (6 bases each). Per germline, CDR1 GTSNPN and CDR2 SVGIG (reference sequence). Deletions cut 3 bases from V and 3 bases from J, with 17 bases between. The CDR3 is made up of 16 amino acids. The CDR3 DNA is TGTGCCTGGAGACCACTATCAAGGGGGGACACCGGGGAGCTGTTTTTT. This encodes CAWRPLSRGDTGELFF.

Comment on this clonotype: A much larger clone differs by one base, so this may be a read error. The V gene is TRBV29-1, the J gene TRBJ1-5; D gene unclear. The CDR3 spans 13 residues. Germline V gene sequence: CDR1 SQVTM, CDR2 ANQGSEA. CDR3 residues: CSARAGSNQPPHF. The CDR3 nucleotides read TGCAGCGCTAGGGCGGGGAGCAATCAGCCCCCGCATTTT.

This clonotype was seen ten or more times. This chain connects TRBV30 to TRBJ1-1; a weak D match, TRBD1 (5 bases). V lost 5 bases and J lost 1, with 11 bases in between. The CDR3 covers 13 residues. Germline V CDR1 and CDR2: GTSNPN, SVGIG (reference sequence). The CDR3 loop reads CAWYQGWNTEAFF. CDR3 sequence (DNA): TGTGCCTGGTACCAGGGATGGAACACTGAAGCTTTCTTT.

This clonotype has only a few counts. The chain combines TRBV7-8 with TRBJ2-6; 8 bases line up with TRBD2. This CDR3 has 17 amino acids. Germline V gene lookup returns CDR1 SGHVS and CDR2 FQNEAQ. The J segment lost 1 base and the V segment lost 4 bases, leaving 6 bases of the junction unmatched. The CDR3 sequence: CASSSLAGQSGANVLTF. For the CDR3, the DNA is TGTGCCAGCAGCTCTCTAGCGGGCCAATCTGGGGCCAACGTCCTGACTTTC.

This clonotype was picked up many times. J is TRBJ2-3 and V is TRBV4-2; 8 positions match TRBD2. Per the germline V gene, CDR1 is LGHNA and CDR2 is YNFKEQ. With V trimmed by 0 bases and J by 4 bases, 0 bases remained unmatched. CDR3 size: 14 residues. CDR3 residues: CASSQDSGADTQYF. Here the CDR3 DNA reads TGTGCCAGCAGCCAAGATAGCGGGGCAGATACGCAGTATTTT.

This clonotype was counted at least ten times. This chain joins TRBV7-2 and TRBJ1-5; 7 bases line up with TRBD1. The length of the CDR3 is 14 residues. In germline, CDR1 is SGHTA, CDR2 FQGNSA. With V trimmed by 5 bases and J by 7 bases, 8 bases remained unmatched. The CDR3 bases are TGTGCCAGCAGCCAGAACAGGGGTGGCCAGCCCCAGCATTTT. Its translation is CASSQNRGGQPQHF.

The V call is TRBV12-3 or TRBV12-4, the J call TRBJ1-5, with D possibly matching TRBD1 (6 bases). The V end was cut by 6 bases, the J end by 2 bases, with 11 bases between. The CDR3 runs 14 residues. CDR3 in amino acids: CASSRQEGNQPQHF. The CDR3 bases are TGTGCCAGCAGCCGACAGGAGGGCAATCAGCCCCAGCATTTT.

Remarks on this clonotype: Given a much more abundant clone one base away, this may be a read error. The V and J genes are TRBV20-1 and TRBJ2-3; TRBD2 aligns across 9 bases. Germline assignment: CDR1 DFQATT and CDR2 SNEGSKA (reference sequence). V lost 1 base, J lost 4 bases, and 12 bases stayed unmatched. This CDR3 region has 17 residues. CDR3 sequence: CSARVWLAGSGADTQYF. The CDR3 DNA reads TGCAGTGCTAGAGTTTGGCTAGCGGGGTCGGGTGCAGATACGCAGTATTTT.

This clonotype came up many times. V is TRBV5-6 and J is TRBJ1-1; TRBD1 might be the D (6 bases). CDR1 and CDR2 (germline): SGHDT, YYEEEE. The CDR3 covers 16 residues. Trimming stripped 4 bases from V and 1 base from J, with 17 bases between. CDR3 amino acids: CASSTPLQGTNTEAFF. CDR3 bases: TGTGCCAGCAGCACGCCCCTACAGGGAACGAACACTGAAGCTTTCTTT.

This clonotype was counted ten times or more. The chain combines TRBV2 with TRBJ1-1, with TRBD1 identical over 8 bases. This CDR3 has 12 residues. The germline V gene has CDR1 SNHLY and CDR2 FYNNEI. V trimming: 6 bases; J trimming: 7 bases; junction bases outside the gene matches: 4. The CDR3 DNA follows: TGTGCCAGCAGCGACAGGGGCCGTGAAGCTTTCTTT. It is translated as CASSDRGREAFF.

There are many counts of this clonotype. CDR3 in amino acids: CSARDGGDPNEQFF. The CDR3 nucleotides are TGCAGTGCTAGAGATGGCGGGGACCCTAATGAGCAGTTCTTC. V gene TRBV20-1 combines with J gene TRBJ2-1, with D possibly matching TRBD2 (6 bases). CDR3 size: 14 residues. V was trimmed by 0 bases and J by 7 bases, leaving 13 bases between them. Per germline, CDR1 DFQATT and CDR2 SNEGSKA (reference sequence).

This clonotype has a count of ten or more. This chain connects TRBV7-2 to TRBJ2-7; 7 positions match TRBD2. The germline V gene has CDR1 SGHTA and CDR2 FQGNSA. The junction had 6 bases not matched to a gene; V was cut back by 0 bases and J by 4 bases. The CDR3 runs 15 residues. This CDR3 reads CASSLAGRAGYEQYF. The CDR3 DNA follows: TGTGCCAGCAGCTTAGCGGGCAGAGCGGGGTACGAGCAGTACTTC.

This clonotype was seen ten or more times. The chain couples TRBV6-5 to TRBJ2-1; 12 nucleotides agree with TRBD1. V lost 7 bases, J lost 0 bases, and 4 bases stayed unmatched. CDR1 is MNHEY, CDR2 SVGAGI, per germline. This CDR3 is 16 amino acids long. CDR3 nucleotide sequence: TGTGCCAGCACCGGGACAGGGGGCGGCTCCTACAATGAGCAGTTCTTC. Translating it yields CASTGTGGGSYNEQFF.

This clonotype came up many times. The chain is built from TRBV7-9 and TRBJ2-1; TRBD2 might be the D (6 bases). With 5 bases removed from V and 1 base from J, the gap between germline ends came to 21 bases. The CDR3 runs 18 residues. In germline, CDR1 is SEHNR, CDR2 FQNEAQ (reference sequence). CDR3 amino acids: CASSHTGGGTGSYNEQFF. In DNA, the CDR3 is TGTGCCAGCAGCCACACCGGAGGAGGGACTGGTTCCTACAATGAGCAGTTCTTC.

This clonotype was detected many times. The chain combines TRBV6-6 with TRBJ1-1, with D unclear. Germline-derived CDR1 and CDR2 are MNHNY and SVGAGI (reference sequence). V gave up 4 bases and J gave up 6 bases, with 12 bases separating them. This CDR3 region has 13 residues. CDR3 region: CASSSTGAAEAFF. For the CDR3, the DNA is TGTGCCAGCAGTTCGACTGGCGCGGCTGAAGCTTTCTTT.

This clonotype was seen at least ten times. The chain has TRBV4-3 and TRBJ1-1, with a weak D call TRBD1 (5 bases). V was pared by 1 base and J by 5 bases, with 14 bases between. Germline values: CDR1 LGHNA, CDR2 YSLEER. The CDR3 runs to 15 residues. The CDR3 sequence: CASSQVIGRGTEAFF. Written as DNA, the CDR3 is TGCGCCAGCAGCCAAGTCATCGGAAGGGGTACTGAAGCTTTCTTT.